This entry is about one T cell receptor beta chain. Its target is unknown. This CDR3 comprises 16 residues. V was trimmed by 2 bases and J by 2 bases, leaving 13 bases between them. Germline V gives CDR1 SGHTA, CDR2 FQGNSA. The data stem from a study of shared clonotypes between healthy human individuals. The donor cohort consisted entirely of Caucasian adults residing in Nashville, Tennessee. Profiling relied on immunoSEQ multiplex PCR, and the TCRdb table lists in-frame clones only, not all of them. This sample has about 1.5 million clones, with approximately 96% found just once. Study-level findings and limits: Clonotype sharing among donors was expected to depend on sequencing depth.

The chain joins TRBV7-2 to TRBJ2-1; no firm D call. Input material: naive CD4+ T cells sorted from blood. Subset described: CD45RA+ positively selected. This TCR was sampled from a man aged 30 to 45 in good health. The CDR3 DNA reads as TGTGCCAGCAGCTTAATTGGATCCTCGACCTACAATGAGCAGTTCTTC. This codes for CASSLIGSSTYNEQFF.